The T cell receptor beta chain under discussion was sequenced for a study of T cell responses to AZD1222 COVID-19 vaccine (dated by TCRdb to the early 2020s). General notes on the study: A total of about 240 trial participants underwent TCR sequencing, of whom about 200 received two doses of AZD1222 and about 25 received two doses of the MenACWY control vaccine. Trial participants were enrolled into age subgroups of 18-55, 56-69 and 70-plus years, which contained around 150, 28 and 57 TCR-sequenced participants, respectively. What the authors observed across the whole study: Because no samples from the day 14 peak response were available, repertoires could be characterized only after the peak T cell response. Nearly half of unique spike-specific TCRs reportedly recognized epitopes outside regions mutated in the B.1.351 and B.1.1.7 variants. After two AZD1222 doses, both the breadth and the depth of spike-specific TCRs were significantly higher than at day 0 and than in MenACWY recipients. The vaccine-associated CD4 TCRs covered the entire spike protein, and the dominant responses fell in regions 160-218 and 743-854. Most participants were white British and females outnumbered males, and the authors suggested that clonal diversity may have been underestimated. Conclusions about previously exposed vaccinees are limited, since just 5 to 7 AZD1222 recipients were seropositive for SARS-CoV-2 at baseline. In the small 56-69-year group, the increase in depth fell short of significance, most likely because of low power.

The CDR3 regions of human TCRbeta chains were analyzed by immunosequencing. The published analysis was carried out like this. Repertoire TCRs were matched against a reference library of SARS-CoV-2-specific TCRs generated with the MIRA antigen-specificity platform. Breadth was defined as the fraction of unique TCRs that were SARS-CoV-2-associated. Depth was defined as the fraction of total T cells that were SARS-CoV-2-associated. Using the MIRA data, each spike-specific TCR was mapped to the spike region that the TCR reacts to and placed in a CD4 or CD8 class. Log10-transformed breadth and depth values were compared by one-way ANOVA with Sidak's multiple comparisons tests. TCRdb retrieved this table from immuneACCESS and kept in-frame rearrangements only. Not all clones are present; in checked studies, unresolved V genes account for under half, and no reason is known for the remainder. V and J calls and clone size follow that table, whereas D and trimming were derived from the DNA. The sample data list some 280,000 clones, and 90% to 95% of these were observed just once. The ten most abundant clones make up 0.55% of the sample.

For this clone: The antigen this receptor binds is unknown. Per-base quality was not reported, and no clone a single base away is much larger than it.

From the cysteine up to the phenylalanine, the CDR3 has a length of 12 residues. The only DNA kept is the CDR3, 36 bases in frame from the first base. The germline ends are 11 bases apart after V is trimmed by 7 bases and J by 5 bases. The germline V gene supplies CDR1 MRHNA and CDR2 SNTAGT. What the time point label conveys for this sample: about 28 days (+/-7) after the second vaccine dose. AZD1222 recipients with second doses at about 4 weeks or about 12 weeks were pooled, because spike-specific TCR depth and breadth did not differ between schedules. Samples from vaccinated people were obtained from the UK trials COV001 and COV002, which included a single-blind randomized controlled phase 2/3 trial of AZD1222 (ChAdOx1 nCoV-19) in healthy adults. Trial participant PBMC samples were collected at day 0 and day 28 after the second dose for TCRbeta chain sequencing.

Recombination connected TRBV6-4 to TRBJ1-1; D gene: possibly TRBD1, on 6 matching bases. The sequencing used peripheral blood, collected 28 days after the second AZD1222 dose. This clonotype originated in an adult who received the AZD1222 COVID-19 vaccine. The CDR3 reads CASIWQGTEAFF. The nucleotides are TGTGCCAGCATATGGCAGGGGACTGAAGCTTTCTTT.